The 22 T cell receptor beta chains below were found in one sample sequenced in a study of T cell responses to AZD1222 COVID-19 vaccine. Measured with immunoSEQ multiplex PCR; TCRdb has only the in-frame clones, and not every one. The table includes 75,000 to 85,000 clones, around 90% detected once. The material sequenced was peripheral blood, taken 28 days after the second AZD1222 dose. These receptors came from an adult who received the AZD1222 COVID-19 vaccine.

In this sample, this clone turned up a few times. The chain has TRBV2 and TRBJ2-7, with D uncertain. CDR3 length equals 13 residues. Trimming removed 8 bases at V and 1 base at J, with 12 bases between. Per the germline V gene, CDR1 is SNHLY and CDR2 is FYNNEI. CDR3: CASVGGGSYEQYF. The CDR3 DNA reads as TGTGCCAGCGTAGGCGGCGGATCCTACGAGCAGTACTTC.

The chain carries TRBV3-1 (or the pseudogene TRBV3-2) and TRBJ2-3; D remains ambiguous. Germline loops: CDR1 LGHDT, CDR2 YNNKEL (reference sequence). The ends were cut back, 5 bases at V and 5 bases at J, with 8 bases in the middle. The length of the CDR3 is 12 residues. CDR3 in DNA: TGTGCCAGCAGCTCCGATCGAGATACGCAGTATTTT. It is translated as CASSSDRDTQYF.

This clone appeared once. The chain recombines TRBV5-4 with TRBJ1-1, with D tentatively TRBD1 (5 bases). This CDR3 is 14 amino acids long. V was cut by 0 bases and J by 2 bases, with 8 bases left in between. From germline, CDR1 is SGHNT and CDR2 YYREEE (reference sequence). The CDR3 DNA sequence: TGTGCCAGCAGCTTGGGACAGCCAAACACTGAAGCTTTCTTT. Translating gives CASSLGQPNTEAFF.

Only one count was recorded for this clone. The rearrangement links TRBV3-1 (or the pseudogene TRBV3-2) to TRBJ1-1; D remains ambiguous. Germline loops: CDR1 LGHDT, CDR2 YNNKEL (reference sequence). The CDR3 is made up of 15 amino acids. Trimming left V 2 bases short and J 2 bases short, with 12 bases between. CDR3 sequence reads: CASSQMRRSNTEAFF. In DNA form, the CDR3 reads TGTGCCAGCAGCCAAATGCGGCGATCCAACACTGAAGCTTTCTTT.

This chain joins TRBV10-3 and TRBJ1-4, with 7 bases fitting TRBD1. CDR3 size: 13 residues. Germline loops: CDR1 ENHRY, CDR2 SYGVKD. V lost 4 bases and J lost 7; bases outside the gene matches: 3. The CDR3: CAISATGVEKLFF. DNA of the CDR3: TGTGCCATCAGTGCCACAGGGGTTGAAAAACTGTTTTTT.

This chain links TRBV19 with TRBJ1-3; D remains unclear. Looked up from germline, CDR1 is LNHDA and CDR2 is SQIVND (reference sequence). The CDR3 runs 13 residues. Trimming cost V 9 bases and J 0 bases, with 9 bases left between them. This CDR3 is CASSRASGNTIYF. CDR3 DNA sequence: TGTGCCAGCAGTCGGGCCTCTGGAAACACCATATATTTT.

This clone was observed a single time. The chain recombines TRBV5-1 with TRBJ1-1; 8 positions agree with TRBD1. The germline V gene encodes CDR1 SGHRS and CDR2 YFSETQ. This CDR3 is built from 15 residues. Losses at the gene ends were 0 bases for V and 2 bases for J; bases not matched to a gene: 3. CDR3 bases: TGCGCCAGCAGCTTGGGGCAGGGGGCAAACACTGAAGCTTTCTTT. Amino acids: CASSLGQGANTEAFF. The variable domain in full, with the rest retrieved from reference TRBV5-1 and TRBJ1-1, is KAGVTQTPRYLIKTRGQQVTLSCSPISGHRSVSWYQQTPGQGLQFLFEYFSETQRNKGNFPGRFSGRQFSNSRSEMNVSTLELGDSALYLCASSLGQGANTEAFFGQGTRLTVV.

A single count supports this clone. The chain carries TRBV7-9 and TRBJ1-1, with D unresolved. The CDR3 length is 13 residues. Germline CDR1 reads SEHNR; CDR2 reads FQNEAQ (reference sequence). V was clipped by 1 base and J by 7 bases, with 10 bases between them. CDR3 coding DNA: TGTGCCAGCAGCTTAGTCGTGGTTGGTGAAGCTTTCTTT. Translation: CASSLVVVGEAFF.

V usage is TRBV19 and J usage is TRBJ2-1, with TRBD2 matching 9 bases. The CDR3 loop spans 17 amino acids. V was pared by 3 bases and J by 3 bases, with 9 bases of the junction left unmatched. Germline V gene sequence: CDR1 LNHDA, CDR2 SQIVND (reference sequence). The CDR3 DNA reads as TGTGCCAGTAGTATTGCCCCTAGCGGGGTATTCTACAATGAGCAGTTCTTC. This translates into CASSIAPSGVFYNEQFF.

The V call is TRBV6-1, the J call TRBJ2-7, with 8 bases matching TRBD2. This CDR3 is 14 amino acids long. Trimming took 2 bases from V and 3 from J; bases not matched to a gene: 3. Per germline, CDR1 MNHNS and CDR2 SASEGT. CDR3 amino acids: CASSERGTSYEQYF. The DNA for the CDR3 is TGTGCCAGCAGTGAAAGGGGGACTAGCTACGAGCAGTACTTC.

The chain carries TRBV4-2 and TRBJ2-1; 7 nucleotides match TRBD2. The germline gives CDR1 LGHNA, CDR2 YNFKEQ. The ends lost 4 bases at V and 0 bases at J; junction bases unmatched: 3. The CDR3 has 15 amino acids. CDR3 in DNA: TGTGCCAGCAGCCCGATAGCGGGCTCCTACAATGAGCAGTTCTTC. This translates into CASSPIAGSYNEQFF.

There are a few counts of this clone. The rearrangement joins TRBV7-2 to TRBJ1-6, with TRBD1 matching 7 bases. Germline lookup yields CDR1 SGHTA and CDR2 FQGNSA. With V trimmed by 4 bases and J by 7 bases, 7 bases remained unmatched. The CDR3 loop spans 15 amino acids. CDR3 DNA: TGTGCCAGCAGCTCGGAGGGACAGAGAAATTCACCCCTCCACTTT. Translating it yields CASSSEGQRNSPLHF.

The chain uses TRBV28 and TRBJ1-2; tentatively, D is TRBD1 (5 bases). Deletions cut 2 bases from V and 2 bases from J, with 9 bases between. There are 14 residues in the CDR3. From germline, CDR1 is MDHEN and CDR2 SYDVKM. In nucleotides, the CDR3 is TGTGCCAGCAGTTTAGGGGGAACAAACTATGGCTACACCTTC. Encoded protein: CASSLGGTNYGYTF.

The chain is built from TRBV7-3 and TRBJ2-5; D remains unclear. With 5 bases removed from V and 4 bases from J, the gap between germline ends came to 11 bases. This CDR3 comprises 13 residues. CDR1 and CDR2 (germline): SGHTA, FQGTGA. In nucleotides, the CDR3 is TGTGCCAGCAGCCCCAATAGGGCAGAGACCCAGTACTTC. It yields the protein CASSPNRAETQYF.

This chain links TRBV18 with TRBJ2-5, with D tentatively TRBD1 or TRBD2 (5 bases each). The germline V gene encodes CDR1 KGHSH and CDR2 LQKENI. Trimming left V 4 bases short and J 1 base short, with 13 bases between. The CDR3 covers 15 residues. The CDR3, as DNA: TGTGCCAGCTCACGAGCCCAGGGAGTCCAAGAGACCCAGTACTTC. It codes for CASSRAQGVQETQYF.

This clone occurred once. The chain links TRBV28 to TRBJ1-5, with D hard to call. V gave up 2 bases and J gave up 6 bases, with 5 bases separating them. CDR1 is MDHEN and CDR2 is SYDVKM in the germline V gene. CDR3 length equals 12 residues. The CDR3 DNA reads TGTGCCAGCAGTTTAATCTCTCAGCCCCAGCATTTT. Translated: CASSLISQPQHF.

This clone was detected once. The chain has TRBV19 and TRBJ1-6; D is uncertain. Trimming took off 3 bases at V and 0 bases at J, with 9 bases between the two ends. Germline V lookup: CDR1 LNHDA, CDR2 SQIVND (reference sequence). The CDR3 has 16 residues. The CDR3 region is CASSMLTSSYNSPLHF. Here the CDR3 DNA reads TGTGCCAGTAGTATGCTGACGAGCTCCTATAATTCACCCCTCCACTTT.

The chain joins TRBV30 to TRBJ1-4; the D gene is possibly TRBD1 (5 bases). The V gene's germline CDR1 is GTSNPN and CDR2 SVGIG (reference sequence). V lost 4 bases and J 5 bases, leaving 11 bases between the germline ends. The CDR3 is 13 residues long. CDR3 nucleotides: TGTGCCTGGAATCGACAGCGGAATGAAAAACTGTTTTTT. Its translation: CAWNRQRNEKLFF.

The CDR3 DNA is TGTGCCAGCAGCTTGGCTAGCAGTTACACTGAAGCTTTCTTT. Amino acid sequence: CASSLASSYTEAFF. V is TRBV5-6 and J is TRBJ1-1; D remains unclear. In germline, CDR1 is SGHDT, CDR2 YYEEEE. V lost 0 bases to trimming and J lost 3 bases, with 9 bases between them. The length of the CDR3 is 14 residues. Full variable domain (rest looked up from reference TRBV5-6 and TRBJ1-1): DAGVTQSPTHLIKTRGQQVTLRCSPKSGHDTVSWYQQALGQGPQFIFQYYEEEERQRGNFPDRFSGHQFPNYSSELNVNALLLGDSALYLCASSLASSYTEAFFGQGTRLTVV.

This chain connects TRBV7-8 to TRBJ2-3, with TRBD1 as a possible D gene (5 bases). V lost 3 bases to trimming and J lost 5 bases, with 15 bases between them. The CDR3 length is 15 residues. The germline gives CDR1 SGHVS, CDR2 FQNEAQ. CDR3: CASSFSTAAEDTQYF. DNA for the CDR3: TGTGCCAGCAGCTTTTCGACAGCTGCGGAAGATACGCAGTATTTT.

V gene TRBV7-9 combines with J gene TRBJ2-3; 11 bases line up with TRBD1. Germline V gene data show CDR1 as SEHNR and CDR2 as FQNEAQ (reference sequence). The CDR3 consists of 15 residues. The junction had 4 bases not matched to a gene; V was cut back by 4 bases and J by 4 bases. CDR3 protein: CASSSQGQGADTQYF. CDR3 nucleotides: TGTGCCAGCAGCTCACAGGGACAGGGGGCAGATACGCAGTATTTT.

This chain joins TRBV10-3 and TRBJ1-1; D is unclear. Germline V gene sequence: CDR1 ENHRY, CDR2 SYGVKD. The V end lost 6 bases, the J end lost 4 bases, and 15 bases lay between the germline ends. This CDR3 is built from 14 residues. CDR3 region: CAISAVGIGTEAFF. The DNA for the CDR3 is TGTGCCATCAGCGCCGTTGGCATAGGCACTGAAGCTTTCTTT.